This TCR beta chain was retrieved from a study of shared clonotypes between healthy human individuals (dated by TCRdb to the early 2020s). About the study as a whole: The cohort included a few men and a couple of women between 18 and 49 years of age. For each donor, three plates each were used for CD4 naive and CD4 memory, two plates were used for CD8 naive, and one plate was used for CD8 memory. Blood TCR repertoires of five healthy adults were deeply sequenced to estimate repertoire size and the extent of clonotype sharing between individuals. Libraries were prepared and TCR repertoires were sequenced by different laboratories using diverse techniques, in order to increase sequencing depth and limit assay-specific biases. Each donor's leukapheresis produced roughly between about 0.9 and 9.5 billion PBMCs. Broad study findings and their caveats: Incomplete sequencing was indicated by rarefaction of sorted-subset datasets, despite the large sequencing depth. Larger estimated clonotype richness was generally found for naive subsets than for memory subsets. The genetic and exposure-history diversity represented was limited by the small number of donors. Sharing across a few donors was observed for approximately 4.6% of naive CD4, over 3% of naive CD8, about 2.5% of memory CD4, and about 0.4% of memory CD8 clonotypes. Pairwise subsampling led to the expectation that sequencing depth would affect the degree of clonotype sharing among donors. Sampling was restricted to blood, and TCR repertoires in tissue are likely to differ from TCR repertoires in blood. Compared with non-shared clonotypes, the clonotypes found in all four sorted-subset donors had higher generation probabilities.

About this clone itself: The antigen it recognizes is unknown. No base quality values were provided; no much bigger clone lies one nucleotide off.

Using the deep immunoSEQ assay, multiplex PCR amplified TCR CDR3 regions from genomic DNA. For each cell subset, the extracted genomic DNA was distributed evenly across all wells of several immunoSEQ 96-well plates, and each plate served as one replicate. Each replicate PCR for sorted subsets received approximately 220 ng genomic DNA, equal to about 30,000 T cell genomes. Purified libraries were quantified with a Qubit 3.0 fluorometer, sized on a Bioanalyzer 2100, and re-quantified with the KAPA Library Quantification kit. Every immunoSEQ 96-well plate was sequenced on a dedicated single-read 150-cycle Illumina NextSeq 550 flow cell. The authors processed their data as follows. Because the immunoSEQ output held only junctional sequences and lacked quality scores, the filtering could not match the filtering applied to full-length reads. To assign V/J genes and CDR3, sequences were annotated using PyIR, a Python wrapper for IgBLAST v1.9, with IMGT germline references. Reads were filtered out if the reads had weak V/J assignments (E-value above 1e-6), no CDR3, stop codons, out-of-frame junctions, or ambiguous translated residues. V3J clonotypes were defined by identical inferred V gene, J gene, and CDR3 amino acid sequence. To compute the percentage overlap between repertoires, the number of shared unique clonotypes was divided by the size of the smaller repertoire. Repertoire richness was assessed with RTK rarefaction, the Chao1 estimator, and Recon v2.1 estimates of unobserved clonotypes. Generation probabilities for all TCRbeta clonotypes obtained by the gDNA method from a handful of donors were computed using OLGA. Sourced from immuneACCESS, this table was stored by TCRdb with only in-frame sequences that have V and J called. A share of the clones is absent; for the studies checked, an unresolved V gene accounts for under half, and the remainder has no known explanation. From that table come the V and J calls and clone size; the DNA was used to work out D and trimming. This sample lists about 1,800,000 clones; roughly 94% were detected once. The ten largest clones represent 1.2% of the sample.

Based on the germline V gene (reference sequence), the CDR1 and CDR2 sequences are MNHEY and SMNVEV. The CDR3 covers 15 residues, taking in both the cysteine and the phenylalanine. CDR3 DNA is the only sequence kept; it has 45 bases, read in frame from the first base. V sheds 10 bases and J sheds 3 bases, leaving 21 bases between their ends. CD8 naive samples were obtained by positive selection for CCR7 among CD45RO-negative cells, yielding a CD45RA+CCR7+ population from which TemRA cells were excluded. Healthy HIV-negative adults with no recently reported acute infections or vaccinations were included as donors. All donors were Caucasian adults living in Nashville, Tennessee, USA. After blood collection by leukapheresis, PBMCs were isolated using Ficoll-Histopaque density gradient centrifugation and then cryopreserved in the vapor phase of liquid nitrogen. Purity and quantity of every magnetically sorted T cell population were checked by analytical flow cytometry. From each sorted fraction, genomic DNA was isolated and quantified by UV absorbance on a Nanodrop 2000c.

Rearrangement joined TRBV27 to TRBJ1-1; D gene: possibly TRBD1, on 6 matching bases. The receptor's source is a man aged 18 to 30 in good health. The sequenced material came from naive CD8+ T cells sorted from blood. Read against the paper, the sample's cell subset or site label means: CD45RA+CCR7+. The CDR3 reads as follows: CANPKVGEGDTEAFF. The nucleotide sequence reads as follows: TGTGCCAACCCTAAGGTAGGGGAGGGGGACACTGAAGCTTTCTTT.